Included here is one T cell receptor (beta chain) sequence, with context. The sample holds one count of this clone. No cognate antigen has been identified for it. Base qualities are not at hand, and no much larger clone is one base apart. Patients with autoimmune disease history or receiving systemic immunosuppression were excluded from the trial. In every dose cohort, peripheral blood was drawn for TCR sequencing at baseline, cycle 4 day 1, and cycle 7 day 1. The samples were taken from a phase I, first-in-human, multicenter, open-label dose-escalation trial of ivuxolimab. Adults with locally advanced or metastatic melanoma, renal cell carcinoma, hepatocellular carcinoma or head and neck squamous cell carcinoma were enrolled in the trial. Before TCR sequencing, CD4+ and CD8+ T cells were separately sorted from peripheral blood. Genomic DNA was isolated from the sorted cells so that the TCRbeta CDR3 region could be sequenced. The immunoSEQ Assay was used for sequencing of TCRbeta CDR3 regions. TCRdb provides this immuneACCESS table in a form limited to in-frame rearrangements. Some clones are lacking; in checked studies, under half of them reflect an unresolved V gene, and why the rest are absent is not known. The sample table shows more than 60,000 clones, and about 93% are seen once. The ten largest account for 15% to 18% of the sample.

CDR1 SGHNT and CDR2 YYREEE were looked up in the germline V gene (reference sequence). V lost 0 bases and J lost 4 bases; the stretch between them is 11 bases long. From its cysteine to its phenylalanine, the CDR3 spans 14 amino acids. The retained sequence is limited to the CDR3, 42 bases, with the frame set at the first base. The data stem from a study of OX40 agonist ivuxolimab in advanced cancers. With regard to the full study: Ivuxolimab was an agonistic, fully human IgG2 monoclonal antibody directed against OX40 (CD134), a costimulatory receptor. Intravenous ivuxolimab was administered to patients every 2 weeks at six dose levels: 0.01, 0.1, 0.3, 1.5, 3 and 10 mg/kg. Of the roughly 51 patients in dose escalation, about 19 had hepatocellular carcinoma, approximately 15 had melanoma, 9 had renal cell carcinoma and 9 had head and neck cancer. A male proportion of around 83% and a mean age of approximately 60 years, ranging from 23 to 79, were recorded for the dose-escalation cohort. Prior anti-PD-1, anti-PD-L1 or anti-CTLA-4 therapy was permitted, and checkpoint inhibitors had been received by about 37% of dose-escalation patients. Partial responses occurred in three dose-escalation patients: two with cutaneous melanoma and one with hepatocellular carcinoma. Peripheral TCRbeta sequencing aimed to test whether ivuxolimab altered TCR sequence diversity and caused clonal T-cell expansion. The paper reports the monotherapy dose-escalation portion (N of about 52 patients) of the phase I ivuxolimab trial.

Beyond this particular receptor, the publication reports: Clonal expansion of both CD4+ and CD8+ blood T cells was observed from baseline to week 6 at doses 0.1 to 3.0 mg/kg. After ivuxolimab, expanded clones were on average more numerous among CD8+ T cells than among CD4+ T cells. Antigen specificity was not determined for the clonally expanded peripheral T cells. Low levels of normalized T-cell clonal expansion were also seen in some patients who did not respond. In the 0.1-3.0 mg/kg groups, partial responders had among the lowest normalized peripheral clonal expansion, particularly in CD8+ T cells.

The chain couples TRBV5-4 to TRBJ2-7, with the D gene not confidently named. The origin of this receptor is an adult with an advanced solid tumor such as melanoma, head and neck, liver or kidney cancer. This specimen was CD4+ or CD8+ T cells sorted from blood, taken in a trial of the OX40 agonist ivuxolimab. The CDR3 loop reads CASSLGDRSYEQYF. The DNA sequence is as follows: TGTGCCAGCAGCTTGGGCGACCGGTCTTACGAGCAGTACTTC.